The 24 T cell receptor beta chains reported below all come from one sample, sequenced in a study of T cell responses to AZD1222 COVID-19 vaccine. Assay: immunoSEQ multiplex PCR; the TCRdb copy retains only in-frame clones and omits some. This table holds more than 95,000 clones, almost 95% found once. Sequences were derived from peripheral blood, sampled 28 days after the second AZD1222 dose. All receptors derive from an adult who received the AZD1222 COVID-19 vaccine.

The gene calls are TRBV7-9 and TRBJ2-7; TRBD2 matches at 9 bases. V was pared by 5 bases and J by 5 bases, with 13 bases of the junction left unmatched. There are 16 residues in the CDR3. CDR1 is SEHNR, CDR2 FQNEAQ, per germline (reference sequence). The DNA for the CDR3 is TGTGCCAGCAGCCCGCACCCTAGCGGGAATAGTAACGAGCAGTACTTC. It codes for CASSPHPSGNSNEQYF.

The chain combines TRBV14 with TRBJ2-1; TRBD2 aligns across 7 bases. V dropped 3 bases and J dropped 0; count of bases not matched to a gene: 5. The CDR3 sequence is 16 residues long. CDR1 SGHDN and CDR2 FVKESK come from the germline V gene. The CDR3 sequence is CASSHPSGSSYNEQFF. CDR3 DNA sequence: TGTGCCAGCAGCCACCCTAGCGGCAGCTCCTACAATGAGCAGTTCTTC. Filled out from reference TRBV14 and TRBJ2-1, the complete variable domain reads EAGVTQFPSHSVIEKGQTVTLRCDPISGHDNLYWYRRVMGKEIKFLLHFVKESKQDESGMPNNRFLAERTGGTYSTLKVQPAELEDSGVYFCASSHPSGSSYNEQFFGPGTRLTVL.

This sequence joins TRBV11-2 and TRBJ2-1, with D possibly matching TRBD2 (6 bases). Germline-derived CDR1 and CDR2 are SGHAT and FQNNGV. V gave up 5 bases and J gave up 7 bases, with 18 bases separating them. This CDR3 is 15 amino acids long. The CDR3 DNA sequence: TGTGCCAGCAGCACCTCCGGGACTCCCCGGAATGAGCAGTTCTTC. Its translation: CASSTSGTPRNEQFF.

The chain couples TRBV18 to TRBJ2-2, with a tentative D call TRBD1 (5 bases). Germline V gene sequence: CDR1 KGHSH, CDR2 LQKENI. The germline V and J ends were trimmed by 5 bases and 5 bases, with 15 bases remaining between them. This CDR3 spans 15 amino acids. The CDR3 reads CASSSFTGKTGELFF. The CDR3 coding sequence is TGTGCCAGCTCATCCTTCACAGGCAAGACCGGGGAGCTGTTTTTT.

This clone was recorded only once. The chain uses TRBV15 and TRBJ1-4; possible D gene TRBD1, 5 bases. The CDR3 has 16 amino acids. The V gene lost 0 bases and the J gene lost 8 bases, with 16 bases spanning the gap. Germline CDR1 is LNHNV and CDR2 is YYDKDF (reference sequence). CDR3 bases: TGTGCCACCAGCAGAGATCGGGGGGGAACTAGGGAAAAACTGTTTTTT. As protein: CATSRDRGGTREKLFF.

The V and J genes are TRBV7-9 and TRBJ2-7, with TRBD2 identical over 11 bases. CDR3 length equals 15 residues. Trimming took 1 base from V and 6 from J; bases not matched to a gene: 5. Per the germline V gene, CDR1 is SEHNR and CDR2 is FQNEAQ (reference sequence). CDR3 sequence: CASSLVTSGRGEQYF. As DNA, the CDR3 is TGTGCCAGCAGCTTAGTTACTAGCGGGAGAGGCGAGCAGTACTTC.

This clone has just one count. J is TRBJ2-2 and V is TRBV29-1; TRBD2 aligns across 13 bases. This CDR3 has 16 residues. J gave up 1 base and V 5 bases, and 4 bases lay outside the gene matches. Germline CDR1 and CDR2: SQVTM and ANQGSEA. The CDR3 loop reads CSVLGLAGVNTGELFF. The CDR3, as DNA: TGCAGCGTTCTAGGACTAGCGGGAGTGAACACCGGGGAGCTGTTTTTT.

The CDR3 is CASNRGGSEETQYF. The CDR3 DNA reads TGTGCCAGCAACAGGGGAGGTAGCGAGGAGACCCAGTACTTC. The rearrangement joins TRBV6-5 to TRBJ2-5; TRBD1 is a possible D gene (7 bases). The CDR3 covers 14 residues. Germline V gene data show CDR1 as MNHEY and CDR2 as SVGAGI. The V gene lost 7 bases and the J gene lost 5 bases, with 17 bases spanning the gap.

This clone was found once. The CDR3 nucleotides read TGCGCCAGCAGCAAATTTTACAGGTCCCAGGATTCACCCCTCCACTTT. Amino acid sequence: CASSKFYRSQDSPLHF. The chain joins TRBV5-1 to TRBJ1-6, with D possibly being TRBD1 (5 bases). The CDR3 is made up of 16 amino acids. Trimming pared 4 bases from V and 8 bases from J, leaving 19 bases between. CDR1 is SGHRS and CDR2 is YFSETQ in the germline V gene.

This rearrangement joins TRBV3-1 (or the pseudogene TRBV3-2) to TRBJ2-7, with D possibly being TRBD1 or TRBD2 (6 bases each). Germline V gene lookup returns CDR1 LGHDT and CDR2 YNNKEL (reference sequence). This CDR3 is 13 amino acids long. The ends were cut back, 1 base at V and 7 bases at J, with 11 bases in the middle. In DNA form, the CDR3 reads TGTGCCAGCAGCCAAGCCCGGAGGGGGGAGCAGTACTTC. Protein sequence: CASSQARRGEQYF.

The rearrangement uses TRBV6-6 and TRBJ2-3; weak D call: TRBD2 (6 bases). CDR3 length: 18 residues. V gave up 5 bases and J gave up 6 bases, with 27 bases separating them. Germline assignment: CDR1 MNHNY and CDR2 SVGAGI (reference sequence). CDR3 DNA: TGTGCCAGCAGTCCGACTAGTTTTCGGAATTCGGGTCTCGATACGCAGTATTTT. This translates into CASSPTSFRNSGLDTQYF.

This clone showed up just once. Written as DNA, the CDR3 is TGTGCCAGCACTTGGGACAGGGGGGAATACGAGCAGTACTTC. Translated, it gives CASTWDRGEYEQYF. This chain joins TRBV2 and TRBJ2-7, with 11 bases matching TRBD1. Unmatched junction bases numbered 6, after V lost 7 bases and J lost 4 bases. This CDR3 is 14 amino acids long. Germline assignment: CDR1 SNHLY and CDR2 FYNNEI.

J is TRBJ1-4 and V is TRBV7-9, with a possible D match to TRBD1 (5 bases). Germline-derived CDR1 and CDR2 are SEHNR and FQNEAQ (reference sequence). This CDR3 contains 15 residues. The V and J ends lost 5 bases and 0 bases respectively, with 10 bases between them. The CDR3 region is CASSPGTSTNEKLFF. CDR3 DNA sequence: TGTGCCAGCAGCCCCGGGACTTCAACTAATGAAAAACTGTTTTTT.

This chain uses TRBV28 with TRBJ1-2; D unclear. CDR3 length equals 11 residues. Trimming removed 10 bases from V and 6 bases from J, with 12 bases in between. Germline V lookup: CDR1 MDHEN, CDR2 SYDVKM. The CDR3: CAIVGGNGYTF. The CDR3 DNA reads as TGTGCCATAGTGGGCGGGAATGGCTACACCTTC.

The rearrangement joins TRBV28 to TRBJ1-1; 7 nucleotides agree with TRBD1. Germline CDR1 and CDR2: MDHEN and SYDVKM. The CDR3 runs 15 residues. V gave up 3 bases and J gave up 6 bases; unmatched junction bases: 10. The CDR3 here is CASSFSGTESAEAFF. CDR3 DNA sequence: TGTGCCAGCAGTTTTTCCGGGACAGAGAGCGCTGAAGCTTTCTTT.

V and J are TRBV9 and TRBJ2-3, with TRBD2 as a possible D gene (6 bases). The CDR3 sequence is 14 residues long. Germline V gene data show CDR1 as SGDLS and CDR2 as YYNGEE. The V gene lost 2 bases and the J gene lost 2 bases, with 9 bases spanning the gap. The CDR3 spells CASSVRGNTDTQYF. The CDR3 DNA follows: TGTGCCAGCAGCGTTCGGGGGAACACAGATACGCAGTATTTT.

This sequence joins TRBV5-8 and TRBJ2-1; no definite D call. V was pared by 1 base and J by 2 bases, with 13 bases between. The CDR3 loop spans 16 amino acids. The germline V gene has CDR1 SGHTS and CDR2 YDEGEE. The DNA for the CDR3 is TGTGCCAGCAGCTTGACCCGGGTCGGAGCCTACAATGAGCAGTTCTTC. Translated, it gives CASSLTRVGAYNEQFF.

The CDR3 DNA is TGTGCCAGCAGCTTATTGGACACCTCGAGCACCGGGGAGCTGTTTTTT. Protein product: CASSLLDTSSTGELFF. The V gene is TRBV7-3, the J gene TRBJ2-2; a possible D gene is TRBD1 (5 bases). Germline V gene data show CDR1 as SGHTA and CDR2 as FQGTGA. Trimming took off 2 bases at V and 4 bases at J, with 14 bases between the two ends. The CDR3 is 16 amino acids.

The genes are TRBV14 and TRBJ2-2; D remains ambiguous. CDR1 is SGHDN, CDR2 FVKESK, per germline. This CDR3 is built from 15 residues. Trimming stripped 1 base from V and 5 bases from J, with 11 bases between. The CDR3 DNA is TGTGCCAGCAGCCAAGTCAACGACTTGACCGGGGAGCTGTTTTTT. This translates into CASSQVNDLTGELFF.

The V and J genes are TRBV27 and TRBJ2-7; D uncertain. V shed 8 bases and J shed 0 bases, with 8 bases lying between them. Germline V gene lookup returns CDR1 MNHEY and CDR2 SMNVEV (reference sequence). The CDR3 totals 12 residues. As DNA, the CDR3 is TGTGCCAGCTTTACTGCCTCCTACGAGCAGTACTTC. Amino acids: CASFTASYEQYF.

CDR3 bases: TGCAGCGTGCCCCGAAGTAGCGGCGAGGTTGGGACCCAGTACTTC. Protein product: CSVPRSSGEVGTQYF. V and J are TRBV29-1 and TRBJ2-5; maybe TRBD2 (6 bases). Germline assignment: CDR1 SQVTM and CDR2 ANQGSEA. There are 15 residues in the CDR3. Deletions cut 6 bases from V and 7 bases from J, with 24 bases between.

Here the CDR3 DNA reads TGTGCCAGCAGTGAAACGAGCGGGAGGGCCGAGCAGTTCTTC. It codes for CASSETSGRAEQFF. The gene calls are TRBV2 and TRBJ2-1, with 10 bases matching TRBD2. Unmatched junction bases numbered 5, after V lost 2 bases and J lost 10 bases. In germline, CDR1 is SNHLY, CDR2 FYNNEI. The CDR3 runs 14 residues.

The rearrangement links TRBV9 to TRBJ2-2, with no clear D. Germline V gene lookup returns CDR1 SGDLS and CDR2 YYNGEE. The CDR3 contains 15 residues. V lost 0 bases, J lost 0 bases, and 6 bases lay in between. CDR3 sequence (DNA): TGTGCCAGCAGCGTAGAAGTCGCGAACACCGGGGAGCTGTTTTTT. Protein product: CASSVEVANTGELFF.

The CDR3 protein is CASSEWQGGTYEQYF. The DNA of the CDR3 is TGTGCCAGCAGTGAATGGCAGGGGGGGACCTACGAGCAGTACTTC. The rearrangement joins TRBV6-1 to TRBJ2-7; D may match TRBD1 or TRBD2 (7 bases each). Germline V CDR1 and CDR2: MNHNS, SASEGT. The CDR3 totals 15 residues. The ends were cut back, 2 bases at V and 2 bases at J, with 13 bases in the middle.